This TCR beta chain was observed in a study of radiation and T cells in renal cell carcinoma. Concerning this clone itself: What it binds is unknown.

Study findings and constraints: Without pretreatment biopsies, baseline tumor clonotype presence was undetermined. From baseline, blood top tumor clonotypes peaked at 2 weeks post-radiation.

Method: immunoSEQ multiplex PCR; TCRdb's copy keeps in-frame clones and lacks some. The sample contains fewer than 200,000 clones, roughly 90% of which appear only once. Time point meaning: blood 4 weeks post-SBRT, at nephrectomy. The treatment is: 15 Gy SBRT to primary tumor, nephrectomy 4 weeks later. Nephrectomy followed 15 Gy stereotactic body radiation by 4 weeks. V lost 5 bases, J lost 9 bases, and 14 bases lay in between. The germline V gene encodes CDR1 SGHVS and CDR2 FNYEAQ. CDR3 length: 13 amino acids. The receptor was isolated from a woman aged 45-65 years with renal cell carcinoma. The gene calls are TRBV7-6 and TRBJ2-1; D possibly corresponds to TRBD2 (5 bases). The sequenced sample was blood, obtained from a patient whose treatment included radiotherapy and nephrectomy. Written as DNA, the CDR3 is TGTGCCAGCAGCCCGATCGGGGTCGGTGAGCAGTTCTTC. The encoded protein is CASSPIGVGEQFF.